This T cell receptor beta chain was recorded in a study of blood T cell repertoires in COVID-19. V lost 6 bases and J lost 1; bases outside the gene matches: 7. This CDR3 contains 15 residues. CDR1 is ENHRY, CDR2 SYGVKD, per germline. Here immunoSEQ multiplex PCR was the method, and the copy in TCRdb shows in-frame clones only, minus some. Altogether fewer than 250,000 clones are present, 80% being singletons, with the ten largest covering about 7%. The source is a man in his sixties with acute or convalescent COVID-19. Input material: peripheral blood. The V gene is TRBV10-3, the J gene TRBJ2-3, with 7 bases lining up with TRBD1. CDR3 in DNA: TGTGCCATCAGGGAATCTGGACAGGGCACAGATACGCAGTATTTT. It codes for CAIRESGQGTDTQYF.